The TCR beta chain described here comes from a study of CD8+ T cells in alopecia areata (dated by TCRdb to the late 2010s). In terms of the full investigation: Treated patients were enrolled in an open-label pilot trial of oral tofacitinib at 5 to 10 mg twice daily for moderate-to-severe alopecia areata. Tofacitinib-treated patients had biopsies at baseline and at 4 and 24 weeks of treatment, with a later scalp biopsy in several patients. TCRbeta CDR3 regions were amplified by immunoSEQ multiplex PCR using 35 Vbeta forward and 13 Jbeta reverse primers. Patients received tofacitinib for 6 to 18 months and were then followed off drug for 6 months to check for delayed response and recurrence. RNA was obtained with the PAXgene miRNA kit for fixed scalp, the miRNeasy kit for PBMCs, and the RNeasy kit for mouse skin. Clonality in the scalp was compared among normal scalp (n=4), patchy alopecia areata scalp (n=8), and alopecia totalis/universalis scalp (n=8). Scalp tissue and sorted CD4+ and CD8+ peripheral blood T cells from patchy and totalis/universalis alopecia areata patients and from healthy controls were covered by human TCRbeta sequencing. In both human patients and the C3H/HeJ mouse model, the study applied high-throughput TCRbeta sequencing to look at T cell clonal expansion in alopecia areata.

The library was produced with the immunoSEQ multiplex PCR assay. For TCR sequencing, RNA was extracted from every sample and reverse transcribed into cDNA to serve as template. SuperScript III was used for first-strand cDNA synthesis, primed with a 2:1 mix of oligo-dT and random hexamers. Amplification bias was assessed with a synthetic immune receptor repertoire, and residual bias was removed computationally. The source study handled its data this way. Raw reads were preprocessed to remove errors, and CDR3 was defined according to IMGT conventions as the region from the conserved cysteine to phenylalanine. Clonality was computed as 1 minus the Shannon entropy, with the entropy normalized by log2 of the number of productive unique TCRs. Whether scalp clones were CD4 or CD8 was inferred by matching scalp TCRbeta sequences against CD4 and CD8 repertoires sorted from blood. TCRdb re-hosts the immuneACCESS table, in-frame sequences only. Its copies lack some clones; in the studies checked, an unresolved V gene accounts for under half of them, and the cause for the rest is not known. For V, J and clone size, that table is used; D and trimming come from the DNA. The sample records about 120,000 clones, 30% to 40% of which are singletons. The top ten clones comprise 2.5% to 3.5% of the sample.

Study-wide findings and limitations: Lesional scalp, especially in alopecia totalis/universalis, showed higher clonality and more expanded CD8+ clones than normal scalp, suggesting antigenic drive. Shared TCR sequences between patients were less evident than in mice, which may be partly attributable to HLA diversity in the patient population. Unlike mouse skin, which is dominated by gammadelta T cells, normal human skin has resident alphabeta T cells that are also sequenced, and this complicates analysis of the scalp TCR repertoire.

Peripheral blood and lesional scalp punch biopsies were obtained from patients with alopecia areata. PBMCs were isolated by density centrifugation and stained for CD3, CD4 and CD8, after which CD4+ and CD8+ T cells were sorted on a FACSAria. To note about this clone: No cognate antigen has been identified for it. One base away there is no much larger clone; base qualities are not given.

Inclusive of the bounding cysteine and phenylalanine, the CDR3 is 14 residues long. CDR3 DNA only is kept here, 42 bases in frame from base 1. V is clipped by 5 bases and J by 12 bases, and the sequence between their germline boundaries is 20 bases long. CDR1 and CDR2 were assigned from the germline V gene as SGHAT and FQNNGV. The receptor chain draws on TRBV11-2 and TRBJ2-1, with TRBD1 perhaps the D gene, on 6 matching bases. The TCR sequence derives from a human donor with alopecia areata. The sample taken for sequencing was CD4+ T cells sorted from blood. The DNA is as follows: TGTGCCAGCAGCCCCAGACAGGAGTATAAGGGGCAGTTCTTC. The encoded protein is CASSPRQEYKGQFF.